This T cell receptor (beta chain) was identified in a study of CD8+CD57+ T cells in acquired aplastic anemia (dated by TCRdb to 2016 to 2019). Some background on the complete study: DNA extracted from sorted CD4+ and CD8+ cells had a mean of approximately 3 ug, with a range of roughly 0.17 to 27.4 ug. CD8+CD57+ expansion was defined as a frequency above the mean frequency observed in healthy subjects. Study-wide findings and limitations: Between patients and healthy controls, no significant difference in CD8+ Simpson's diversity was found (P=0.060). Roughly 30 CD8+ CDR3 sequences were found to be shared between patients and controls, but these sequences appeared to be highly expressed in patients and within the immunodominant clones of the patients.

Taken from cysteine to phenylalanine, the CDR3 has 10 residues. The read is trimmed to its CDR3 DNA, 30 bases read in frame from base 1. CDR1 and CDR2 are drawn from the germline V gene: ENHRY, SYGVKD. A word on this clonotype: Its binding antigen is unknown. No quality values exist for individual bases; no much larger clone is one base distant.

Profiling of TCR beta VDJ combinations and CDR3 sequences used genomic DNA as the template. An Illumina HiSeq 2000 was the platform used for TCR repertoire sequencing. The paper's data handling went like this. TRBV/TRBJ rearrangement plots, CDR3 size and DJ length profiles, and Simpson's diversity index were used to evaluate the repertoires. The most abundant DNA sequence in the deep sequencing data was defined as the immunodominant clone. CDR3 amino acid sequences were screened for sharing across subjects and compared with published repertoires and the VDJdb database. The raw public data were reprocessed by TCRdb itself: fastp quality trimming at Q25, MiXCR clonotype calling, in-frame beta chains only. Each entry is one CDR3 protein sequence, shown with its most common DNA and genes. TCRdb, rather than the study authors, made the V and J calls. The sample profile shows about 220,000 distinct CDR3 sequences; approximately 50% of them were found once. The ten biggest clones cover over 7.5% of the sample.

Expansion of CD8+CD57+ cells had been shown by flow cytometry in the patients chosen for sequencing. All patients had severe acquired aplastic anemia diagnosed by International Study of Aplastic Anemia and Agranulocytosis and Camitta criteria. No therapy had been received by the patients at the time of blood sampling. In the study, sorted CD4+ and CD8+ blood T cells from patients with severe aplastic anemia and from healthy subjects underwent deep sequencing of TCR repertoires. In the USA, patient enrollment took place under clinicaltrials.gov protocols 00001620, 01623167, 00001397, 00071045, 00081523 and 00961064. Ficoll-Paque density gradient centrifugation was used to isolate peripheral blood mononuclear cells. Before DNA extraction, CD4+ and CD8+ T cells were sorted by FACS or by magnetic beads.

The receptor chain draws on TRBV10-3 and TRBJ1-1; TRBD1 is possibly the D segment (5 matching bases). Sequenced input: sorted CD4+, CD8+, or CD8+CD57+ T cells (not recorded which) from PBMCs. This clonotype originated in a human donor with aplastic anemia. This receptor has the CDR3 CAGRGGEAFF. The nucleotide sequence is given as TGTGCTGGGCGTGGGGGGGAAGCTTTCTTT.